This TCR beta chain was captured in a study of OX40 agonist ivuxolimab in advanced cancers. The CDR3 covers 17 residues. Between the trimmed V and J ends, which lost 3 bases and 1 base, there was a span of 19 bases. CDR1 is SGDLS and CDR2 is YYNGEE in the germline V gene. Remarks on this clone: Antigen: not known.

Study observations and caveats: There was clonal expansion of CD4+ and CD8+ blood T cells by week 6 at 0.1 to 3.0 mg/kg. CD4+ T cells averaged fewer expanded clones than CD8+ T cells. Clonal expansion was among the lowest in partial responders at 0.1-3.0 mg/kg, especially CD8+.

The method was immunoSEQ multiplex PCR; TCRdb's version includes in-frame clones alone and lacks a portion of them. The data show over 20,000 clones, 77% seen once. This clonotype originated in an adult with an advanced solid tumor such as melanoma, head and neck, liver or kidney cancer. The chain couples TRBV9 to TRBJ1-1, with a possible D match to TRBD1 (6 bases). The sequencing here drew on CD4+ or CD8+ T cells sorted from blood, taken in a trial of the OX40 agonist ivuxolimab. DNA of the CDR3: TGTGCCAGCAGCGCATCCGGACGATTGGGGGCGAACACTGAAGCTTTCTTT. It is translated as CASSASGRLGANTEAFF.